These 17 T cell receptor beta chains originate from one sample sequenced in a study of T-cell memory formation after mild COVID-19. Each CDR3 protein gets one entry after TCRdb re-called the 5' RACE reads with MiXCR. The data show about 360,000 distinct CDR3 sequences, over 13% seen once. Input material: PBMCs or a T cell subset sorted from them (not recorded which). The receptors stem from a man aged 18 to 30 who had mild COVID-19 (a few samples of this study predate the infection). Cell type and time point are not known.

The table lists this clonotype with many counts. V is TRBV4-1 and J is TRBJ2-2; 9 nucleotides align to TRBD1. Unmatched junction bases numbered 2, after V lost 3 bases and J lost 3 bases. The V gene's germline CDR1 is MGHRA and CDR2 YSYEKL. The CDR3 is made up of 15 amino acids. As DNA, the CDR3 is TGCGCCAGCAGCCACAACAGGGGGCACACCGGGGAGCTGTTTTTT. Amino acids: CASSHNRGHTGELFF.

This clonotype was found once. V usage is TRBV6-2 or TRBV6-3 and J usage is TRBJ2-1; 13 bases align to TRBD2. Germline V gene sequence: CDR1 MNHEY, CDR2 SVGEGT. CDR3 length: 16 residues. Trimming removed 9 bases from V and 5 bases from J; junction bases left unmatched: 10. Here the CDR3 DNA reads TGTGCCAGTGAGAGACTAGCGGGGGGTACCCACAATGAGCAGTTCTTC. Translating it yields CASERLAGGTHNEQFF.

Only a few counts were recorded for this clonotype. V is TRBV20-1 and J is TRBJ1-6; 7 nucleotides align to TRBD1. This CDR3 comprises 11 residues. Trimming cost V 3 bases and J 15 bases; bases outside gene matches: 5. Per germline, CDR1 DFQATT and CDR2 SNEGSKA (reference sequence). DNA of the CDR3: TGCAGTGCTAGCGACAGGGCGGTCCTCCACTTT. The encoded protein is CSASDRAVLHF.

The sample holds a few counts of this clonotype. The V gene is TRBV7-2, the J gene TRBJ1-1, with 10 bases lining up with TRBD1. V gave up 2 bases and J gave up 0 bases; unmatched junction bases: 9. CDR3 length: 18 residues. Germline-derived CDR1 and CDR2 are SGHTA and FQGNSA. The CDR3: CASSLRGGTGELNTEAFF. CDR3 coding DNA: TGTGCCAGCAGCTTAAGGGGCGGGACAGGGGAACTGAACACTGAAGCTTTCTTT.

The chain carries TRBV20-1 and TRBJ2-5; tentatively, D is TRBD2 (7 bases). Germline assignment: CDR1 DFQATT and CDR2 SNEGSKA (reference sequence). This CDR3 is built from 15 residues. With 3 bases removed from V and 5 bases from J, the gap between germline ends came to 19 bases. The CDR3 spells CSASPRGATWETQYF. For the CDR3, the DNA is TGCAGTGCTAGTCCCCGGGGGGCTACTTGGGAGACCCAGTACTTC.

This clonotype showed up just a few times. The chain uses TRBV12-3 or TRBV12-4 and TRBJ2-7, with D perhaps matching TRBD1 (5 bases). V was clipped by 6 bases and J by 0 bases, with 18 bases between them. CDR3 size: 16 residues. The CDR3 DNA follows: TGTGCCAGCAGCTTGTTCCTACAGGTATCCTCCTACGAGCAGTACTTC. It yields the protein CASSLFLQVSSYEQYF.

The genes are TRBV19 and TRBJ1-1; D unclear. The CDR3 sequence is 13 residues long. Per the germline V gene, CDR1 is LNHDA and CDR2 is SQIVND (reference sequence). The V end was cut by 5 bases, the J end by 7 bases, with 14 bases between. The CDR3 loop is CASSQNLKNEAFF. For the CDR3, the DNA is TGTGCCAGTAGTCAAAACTTGAAAAATGAAGCTTTCTTT.

The chain carries TRBV4-2 and TRBJ1-5; D unresolved. CDR3 size: 17 residues. The germline V and J ends were trimmed by 0 bases and 2 bases, with 14 bases remaining between them. Germline V gene sequence: CDR1 LGHNA, CDR2 YNFKEQ. The CDR3: CASSQDSRPGGNQPQHF. The DNA for the CDR3 is TGTGCCAGCAGCCAAGATAGCCGGCCCGGGGGCAATCAGCCCCAGCATTTT.

This clonotype was seen repeatedly, ten times or more. DNA of the CDR3: TGTGCCAGCAGTCGGACGGACGTGGAAGAGACCCAGTACTTC. Its translation is CASSRTDVEETQYF. The chain combines TRBV2 with TRBJ2-5; D is ambiguous. Germline assignment: CDR1 SNHLY and CDR2 FYNNEI. The CDR3 consists of 14 residues. V gave up 5 bases and J gave up 3 bases, with 13 bases separating them.

The sample holds many counts of this clonotype. The J gene is TRBJ1-4, the V gene TRBV20-1; no clear D. Trimming stripped 2 bases from V and 8 bases from J, with 15 bases between. This CDR3 has 14 residues. Germline V gene data show CDR1 as DFQATT and CDR2 as SNEGSKA (reference sequence). DNA of the CDR3: TGCAGTGCTAGACATGGGAAAATGGGGGAAAAACTGTTTTTT. Amino acids: CSARHGKMGEKLFF.

V gene TRBV12-3 or TRBV12-4 combines with J gene TRBJ2-5; TRBD1 aligns across 9 bases. The CDR3 covers 17 residues. V was clipped by 4 bases and J by 1 base; unmatched bases: 10. The CDR3 protein is CASSSWGGTGLQETQYF. The CDR3 DNA is TGTGCCAGCAGTTCTTGGGGGGGGACAGGGCTCCAAGAGACCCAGTACTTC.

V is TRBV6-5 and J is TRBJ2-1, with D possibly being TRBD2 (5 bases). This CDR3 is built from 14 residues. V dropped 5 bases and J dropped 1 base, with 9 bases sitting between them. CDR1 is MNHEY, CDR2 SVGAGI, per germline. The CDR3 DNA reads as TGTGCCAGCAGTCTGGGGAGATCCTACAATGAGCAGTTCTTC. Its translation is CASSLGRSYNEQFF.

In this sample, this clonotype turned up a few times. This sequence joins TRBV18 and TRBJ1-6; no definite D call. There are 15 residues in the CDR3. Trimming took 0 bases from V and 6 from J, leaving 9 bases between them. In germline, CDR1 is KGHSH, CDR2 LQKENI. CDR3 residues: CASSPPAAANSPLHF. The CDR3 DNA reads as TGTGCCAGCTCACCACCGGCAGCGGCTAATTCACCCCTCCACTTT.

This clonotype was seen a few times. The chain links TRBV3-1 to TRBJ1-1; D ambiguous. The CDR3 has 14 amino acids. V was pared by 0 bases and J by 8 bases, with 13 bases between. Germline V gives CDR1 LGHDT, CDR2 YNNKEL (reference sequence). Here the CDR3 reads CASSQESSRAEAFF. CDR3 sequence (DNA): TGTGCCAGCAGCCAAGAAAGTTCGCGGGCCGAAGCTTTCTTT.

This clonotype occurred many times. The chain links TRBV3-1 to TRBJ1-1; no firm D call. The V gene's germline CDR1 is LGHDT and CDR2 YNNKEL (reference sequence). V lost 0 bases and J lost 3, with 11 bases in between. CDR3 size: 15 residues. The CDR3 DNA follows: TGTGCCAGCAGCCAAGAAAACTACAGATACACTGAAGCTTTCTTT. Protein: CASSQENYRYTEAFF.

This clonotype was picked up a small number of times. The V call is TRBV4-3, the J call TRBJ2-5; the D is unclear. Germline V lookup: CDR1 LGHNA, CDR2 YSLEER. The CDR3 spans 14 residues. V was cut by 0 bases and J by 1 base, with 6 bases left in between. This CDR3 reads CASSQEGSQETQYF. CDR3 DNA: TGCGCCAGCAGCCAAGAAGGCAGCCAAGAGACCCAGTACTTC.

CDR3 DNA: TGTGCCAGCTCACCACTGGAAACGGGCACTGAAGCTTTCTTT. Protein: CASSPLETGTEAFF. V is TRBV18 and J is TRBJ1-1; D ambiguous. The CDR3 length is 14 residues. The V end was cut by 1 base, the J end by 4 bases, with 10 bases between. Germline values: CDR1 KGHSH, CDR2 LQKENI.